This TCR beta chain was documented in a study of blood T cell repertoires in COVID-19. Overall study context: The United States, Italy and Spain were the sources of the acute and convalescent COVID-19 samples. Sample material is recorded as cDNA or gDNA derived from T cells, B-cell-depleted T cells, or PBMCs.

Study members were between roughly 18 and 100 years old and lived in 24 US regions. Recovery meant two consecutive negative NP/OP PCR tests, professional clearance, or resolved symptoms. Generated by immunoSEQ multiplex PCR, the TCRdb table keeps only in-frame clones and is missing some. This table has about 390,000 clones, 87% appearing once. This CDR3 is 12 amino acids long. V lost 6 bases and J lost 4, with 6 bases in between. The receptor was derived from a woman aged 50 to 60 who had recovered from COVID-19. This rearrangement joins TRBV12-3 or TRBV12-4 to TRBJ1-4; D is undetermined. Input material: PBMCs or T cells enriched from blood (not recorded which). CDR3 protein: CASRYGNEKLFF. The CDR3 DNA is TGTGCCAGCAGATACGGTAATGAAAAACTGTTTTTT.